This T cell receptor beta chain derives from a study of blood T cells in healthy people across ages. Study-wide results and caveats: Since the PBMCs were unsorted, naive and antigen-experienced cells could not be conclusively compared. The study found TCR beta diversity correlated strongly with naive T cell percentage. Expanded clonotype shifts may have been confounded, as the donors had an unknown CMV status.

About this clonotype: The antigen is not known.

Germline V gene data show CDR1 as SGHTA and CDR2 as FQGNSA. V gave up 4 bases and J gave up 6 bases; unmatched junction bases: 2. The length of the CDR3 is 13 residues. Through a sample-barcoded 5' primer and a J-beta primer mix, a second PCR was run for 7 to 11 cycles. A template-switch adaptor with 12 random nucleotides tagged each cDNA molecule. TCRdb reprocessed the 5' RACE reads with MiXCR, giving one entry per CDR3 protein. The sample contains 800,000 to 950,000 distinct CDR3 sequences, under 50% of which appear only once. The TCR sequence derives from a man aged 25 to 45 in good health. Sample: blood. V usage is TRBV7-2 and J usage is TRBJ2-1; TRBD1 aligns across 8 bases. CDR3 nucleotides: TGTGCCAGCAGCTCCACAGGGGGCAATGAGCAGTTCTTC. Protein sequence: CASSSTGGNEQFF.